A single sample gave rise to the 25 T cell receptor beta chains below, sequenced in a study of CD8+CD57+ T cells in acquired aplastic anemia (dated by TCRdb to 2017 to 2018). Expansion of CD8+CD57+ cells had been shown by flow cytometry in the patients chosen for sequencing. Reads for this sample came from an Illumina HiSeq 2000. Profiling of TCR beta VDJ combinations and CDR3 sequences used genomic DNA as the template. TCRdb applied fastp at Q25 and MiXCR to the public reads, then kept only in-frame beta chains. Records with the same CDR3 protein are collapsed into one entry carrying the most frequent genes and DNA. In all, the sample holds 150,000 or so distinct CDR3 sequences, and approximately 52% of those were seen once. Together, the top ten hold roughly 12% of the sample. Sequenced input: sorted CD4+, CD8+, or CD8+CD57+ T cells (not recorded which) from PBMCs. The source is a human donor with aplastic anemia.

This clonotype was counted once. This chain joins TRBV29-1 and TRBJ1-5, with TRBD1 as a possible D gene (5 bases). Germline V gene lookup returns CDR1 SQVTM and CDR2 ANQGSEA. Trimming left V 6 bases short and J 7 bases short, with 16 bases between. This CDR3 has 13 amino acids. The CDR3, as DNA: TGCAGCGTGGAATGGGACCCGGGGCAGCCCCAGCATTTT. It encodes CSVEWDPGQPQHF.

This clonotype was detected a few times. This chain connects TRBV7-3 to TRBJ2-2; D remains unclear. V was shortened by 3 bases and J by 6 bases, with 5 bases between the two germline ends. The V gene's germline CDR1 is SGHTA and CDR2 FQGTGA. The CDR3 consists of 12 residues. DNA of the CDR3: TGTGCCAGCAGCTTCTTAGCCGGGGAGCTGTTTTTT. Translated: CASSFLAGELFF.

The chain joins TRBV7-2 to TRBJ1-2, with no clear D. V shed 2 bases and J shed 4 bases, with 5 bases lying between them. Germline CDR1 reads SGHTA; CDR2 reads FQGNSA. CDR3 length: 12 amino acids. The CDR3 spells CASSLKCYGYTF. CDR3 nucleotide sequence: TGTGCCAGCAGCTTAAAGTGCTATGGCTACACCTTC.

This clonotype was detected ten times or more. The chain has TRBV7-8 and TRBJ1-5; 7 bases agree with TRBD1. Germline CDR1 SGHVS, CDR2 FQNEAQ. The trim removed 5 bases at V and 5 bases at J, leaving 9 bases unmatched. This CDR3 is built from 15 residues. CDR3 sequence: CASSQWTGADQPQHF. DNA for the CDR3: TGTGCCAGCAGCCAATGGACAGGTGCCGATCAGCCCCAGCATTTT.

A word on this clonotype: No conserved phenylalanine or tryptophan is present at the end of the CDR3, so a read error is the likely explanation. The chain carries TRBV4-1 and TRBJ2-1, with 11 bases fitting TRBD2. CDR3 length: 15 amino acids. Germline CDR1 reads MGHRA; CDR2 reads YSYEKL. The trim removed 5 bases at V and 7 bases at J, leaving 7 bases unmatched. CDR3 nucleotides: TGCGCCAGCAGCATATCTAGCGGGGGGTTGAATGAGCAGTTCCTC. Residues: CASSISSGGLNEQFL.

This clonotype was seen repeatedly, ten times or more. This sequence joins TRBV19 and TRBJ2-7; D gene unclear. The CDR3 is 13 residues long. Trimming removed 2 bases at V and 4 bases at J, with 9 bases between. Germline V gene sequence: CDR1 LNHDA, CDR2 SQIVND (reference sequence). The CDR3 loop is CASSIQVYYEQYF. For the CDR3, the DNA is TGTGCCAGTAGTATACAGGTCTATTACGAGCAGTACTTC. Using reference TRBV19 and TRBJ2-7 for the parts outside the CDR3, the full variable domain is DGGITQSPKYLFRKEGQNVTLSCEQNLNHDAMYWYRQDPGQGLRLIYYSQIVNDFQKGDIAEGYSVSREKKESFPLTVTSAQKNPTAFYLCASSIQVYYEQYFGPGTRLTVT.

This clonotype came up many times. The genes are TRBV20-1 and TRBJ1-3, with D possibly matching TRBD1 (5 bases). The CDR3 spans 19 residues. Germline V CDR1 and CDR2: DFQATT, SNEGSKA (reference sequence). The germline V and J ends were trimmed by 1 base and 1 base, with 23 bases remaining between them. The CDR3 loop is CSARVPGTGGVGSGNTIYF. The CDR3 nucleotides are TGCAGTGCTAGAGTTCCAGGGACGGGAGGTGTAGGATCTGGAAACACCATATATTTT.

The rearrangement uses TRBV20-1 and TRBJ1-6; D may be TRBD1 (5 bases). Germline-derived CDR1 and CDR2 are DFQATT and SNEGSKA (reference sequence). The CDR3 length is 14 residues. The V end was cut by 3 bases, the J end by 9 bases, with 15 bases between. The CDR3 here is CSASRGDLGSPLHF. DNA for the CDR3: TGCAGTGCTAGTAGAGGGGACCTTGGTTCACCCCTCCACTTT.

This chain joins TRBV14 and TRBJ2-7; D is ambiguous. Germline V gives CDR1 SGHDN, CDR2 FVKESK. V shed 3 bases and J shed 2 bases, with 8 bases lying between them. The CDR3 is made up of 13 amino acids. CDR3 sequence reads: CASSHRLTYEQYF. CDR3 coding DNA: TGTGCCAGCAGCCACCGTCTAACCTACGAGCAGTACTTC.

This clonotype was observed many times. For the CDR3, the DNA is TGCAGCGTCGTAAACACTGAAGCTTTCTTT. Translated: CSVVNTEAFF. This chain connects TRBV29-1 to TRBJ1-1, with D uncertain. The germline gives CDR1 SQVTM, CDR2 ANQGSEA. CDR3 length: 10 amino acids. V gave up 6 bases and J gave up 2 bases, with 4 bases separating them.

The gene calls are TRBV24-1 and TRBJ1-2, with D uncertain. Germline-derived CDR1 and CDR2 are KGHDR and SFDVKD. The germline V and J ends were trimmed by 9 bases and 2 bases, with 12 bases remaining between them. The CDR3 extends over 13 amino acids. The CDR3 reads CATSKTANYGYTF. The CDR3 DNA follows: TGTGCCACCTCCAAGACCGCGAACTATGGCTACACCTTC.

This clonotype was seen a few times. The chain has TRBV29-1 and TRBJ2-3, with 8 positions matching TRBD1. This CDR3 is built from 13 residues. CDR1 is SQVTM and CDR2 is ANQGSEA in the germline V gene. V was pared by 6 bases and J by 3 bases, with 5 bases of the junction left unmatched. The CDR3 sequence: CSVAGGATDTQYF. For the CDR3, the DNA is TGCAGCGTCGCAGGGGGCGCGACAGATACGCAGTATTTT.

The chain couples TRBV20-1 to TRBJ2-5; 16 nucleotides agree with TRBD2. Looked up from germline, CDR1 is DFQATT and CDR2 is SNEGSKA (reference sequence). The junction had 1 base not matched to a gene; V was cut back by 1 base and J by 2 bases. This CDR3 region has 16 residues. CDR3 nucleotide sequence: TGCAGTGCTAGAGCGGGACTAGCGGGGGGGCAAGAGACCCAGTACTTC. It yields the protein CSARAGLAGGQETQYF.

This clonotype was seen at least ten times. The V gene is TRBV10-2, the J gene TRBJ2-7; D gene uncertain. The CDR3 runs to 14 residues. Germline values: CDR1 WSHSY, CDR2 SAAADI. The V end lost 6 bases, the J end lost 3 bases, and 15 bases lay between the germline ends. The CDR3 DNA is TGCGCCAGCAGAGCAGCCCCCGAGGACTACGAGCAGTACTTC. As protein: CASRAAPEDYEQYF.

The rearrangement joins TRBV20-1 to TRBJ1-2; 12 bases fit TRBD1. Trimming at V came to 5 bases and at J to 3 bases, leaving 13 bases not matched to a gene. Germline CDR1 and CDR2: DFQATT and SNEGSKA (reference sequence). This CDR3 is 17 amino acids long. The CDR3 bases are TGCAGTGCTCCTAGCGGGACAGGGGGCGTTCGGGACTATGGCTACACCTTC. It is translated as CSAPSGTGGVRDYGYTF.

The CDR3 DNA reads TGTGCCAGTAGTATTACAGGCGGCCATAGTTCACCCCTCCACTTT. This codes for CASSITGGHSSPLHF. V is TRBV19 and J is TRBJ1-6; weak D call: TRBD1 (5 bases). Germline CDR1 LNHDA, CDR2 SQIVND (reference sequence). This CDR3 region has 15 residues. V lost 3 bases, J lost 9 bases, and 15 bases lay in between.

The rearrangement links TRBV4-3 to TRBJ1-1; D is possibly TRBD1 (5 bases). The germline gives CDR1 LGHNA, CDR2 YSLEER. CDR3 length: 13 residues. V was clipped by 0 bases and J by 7 bases, with 9 bases between them. The CDR3 spells CASSQDRGSEAFF. As DNA, the CDR3 is TGCGCCAGCAGCCAAGATAGGGGAAGTGAAGCTTTCTTT.

This clonotype was seen at least ten times. This chain uses TRBV2 with TRBJ1-5; 8 bases map to TRBD1. V trimming: 3 bases; J trimming: 7 bases; junction bases outside the gene matches: 8. From germline, CDR1 is SNHLY and CDR2 FYNNEI. This CDR3 comprises 15 residues. CDR3 sequence (DNA): TGTGCCAGCAGTGAGGGTTTGGGACAGGACCAGCCCCAGCATTTT. The encoded protein is CASSEGLGQDQPQHF.

The chain is built from TRBV5-1 and TRBJ2-7; tentatively, D is TRBD2 (6 bases). CDR1 is SGHRS and CDR2 is YFSETQ in the germline V gene. The germline V and J ends were trimmed by 2 bases and 5 bases, with 14 bases remaining between them. This CDR3 comprises 14 residues. DNA for the CDR3: TGCGCCAGCAGCTTCGATCATTCGGGGGACGAGCAGTACTTC. Translating it yields CASSFDHSGDEQYF. Full variable domain (remainder filled in from reference TRBV5-1 and TRBJ2-7): KAGVTQTPRYLIKTRGQQVTLSCSPISGHRSVSWYQQTPGQGLQFLFEYFSETQRNKGNFPGRFSGRQFSNSRSEMNVSTLELGDSALYLCASSFDHSGDEQYFGPGTRLTVT.

The table lists this clonotype with many counts. The gene calls are TRBV7-8 and TRBJ1-1; no definite D call. In germline, CDR1 is SGHVS, CDR2 FQNEAQ. The CDR3 spans 14 residues. Trimming took off 1 base at V and 1 base at J, with 7 bases between the two ends. CDR3 DNA: TGTGCCAGCAGCTTAGGCCGGCCGAACACTGAAGCTTTCTTT. It codes for CASSLGRPNTEAFF.

This clonotype has a count of ten or more. The chain employs TRBV6-5 and TRBJ1-2; TRBD1 might be the D (6 bases). Looked up from germline, CDR1 is MNHEY and CDR2 is SVGAGI. This CDR3 region has 14 residues. The germline V and J ends were trimmed by 0 bases and 5 bases, with 10 bases remaining between them. The CDR3 sequence is CASSYSGHPYGYTF. DNA of the CDR3: TGTGCCAGCAGTTACTCGGGACACCCTTATGGCTACACCTTC.

This chain connects TRBV29-1 to TRBJ1-2; D gene ambiguous. Germline V gene data show CDR1 as SQVTM and CDR2 as ANQGSEA. The CDR3 runs to 12 residues. V shed 7 bases and J shed 0 bases, with 9 bases lying between them. CDR3: CSALTANYGYTF. The DNA for the CDR3 is TGCAGCGCCCTGACCGCTAACTATGGCTACACCTTC.

The V call is TRBV7-9, the J call TRBJ2-7, with D uncertain. The V gene's germline CDR1 is SEHNR and CDR2 FQNEAQ (reference sequence). Deletions cut 4 bases from V and 0 bases from J, with 7 bases between. The CDR3 consists of 13 residues. CDR3 DNA: TGTGCCAGCAGCTCTACGAGCTCCTACGAGCAGTACTTC. Translated: CASSSTSSYEQYF.

This clonotype has a handful of counts. This may arise from a read error, as a much more abundant clone is one base away. DNA for the CDR3: TGTGCCATCAGTGAGCCAATGACAGGGCCCACTGAAGCTCTCTTT. Protein: CAISEPMTGPTEALF. J is TRBJ1-1 and V is TRBV10-3, with 7 bases lining up with TRBD1. The CDR3 covers 15 residues. Germline assignment: CDR1 ENHRY and CDR2 SYGVKD.

The table lists this clonotype with many counts. V and J are TRBV2 and TRBJ2-7; TRBD2 matches at 10 bases. The CDR3 spans 16 residues. Germline CDR1 reads SNHLY; CDR2 reads FYNNEI. The V segment lost 5 bases and the J segment 2 bases; nucleotides outside the gene matches: 9. The CDR3 protein is CASSPDSGGLPYEQYF. The DNA for the CDR3 is TGTGCCAGCAGTCCAGATAGCGGGGGGCTCCCCTACGAGCAGTACTTC.